This note documents a single T cell receptor (beta chain) sequence. Its target antigen remains unknown. No qualities accompany the bases; no much larger clone lies one base away. This specimen belongs to a study of blood T cell repertoires in COVID-19 (dated by TCRdb to 2019 to 2021). The study in broad terms: Samples from collaborators originated in the United States, Italy and Spain and spanned both the acute and convalescent phases of COVID-19. The prospective study material was composed of cDNA or gDNA derived from T cells, B-cell-depleted T cells, or PBMCs. Deeply sampled blood TCRbeta repertoires from subjects exposed to, actively infected with, or recovered from COVID-19 were included in the dataset. The repertoires were released in a freely available public database intended as a resource for research on the immune response to SARS-CoV-2. The samples were drawn from the first 160 participants of the ongoing ImmuneRACE study and from roughly 1,300 subjects provided by 6 global collaborators. The sample metadata nearly always contained a de-identified subject ID, COVID-19 status, age in years and sex. Where available, HLA class I and class II types were taken from metadata supplied by the sample provider and were not determined by assay-based typing. What the study reported, not specific to this receptor: Clinical and demographic metadata were provided uncurated, with the amount varying by source and participant.

The immunoSEQ Assay, a bias-controlled multiplex PCR, was used to amplify TCRbeta CDR3 regions from genomic DNA. From the authors' description of their analysis: Nucleated cell counts per sample were estimated from amplification of reference gene primers within the assay. To quantify the absolute abundance of each unique TCRbeta CDR3 rearrangement, sequence reads were collapsed and filtered. For each sample, productive Simpson clonality was calculated as the square root of Simpson's diversity index across productive rearrangements. TCRdb took this table from immuneACCESS and kept in-frame rearrangements with V and J called. Such tables lack part of the clones; where checked against another copy, unresolved V genes explain under half of the gap, and the rest is unexplained. Clonal size and the V and J genes are those of that table, whereas D and trimming came from the DNA. The sample table contains under 200,000 clones; only one count was recorded for less than 85% of them. Clones ranked in the top ten supply 9.5% to 15% of the sample.

Participants in the prospective study were enrolled through a virtual design, were aged roughly 18 to 90 years, and lived in 20 to 30 United States geographic areas. In the prospective study, participants were assigned to cohorts based on the clinical history participants reported in a screening survey and a study questionnaire. ImmuneRACE Cohort 3 recovered participants were defined by two consecutive negative NP/OP PCR tests, healthcare professional clearance, or symptom resolution. In the prospective study, whole blood, serum and a nasopharyngeal or oropharyngeal swab were collected from each participant by mobile phlebotomists. Participants in the prospective study had the option to provide additional blood draws and questionnaires over a roughly 2-month period. Prospective study blood samples were shipped either frozen or at room temperature before DNA extraction. V was cut back by 5 bases and J by 14 bases, leaving a gap of 22 bases between them. CDR1 and CDR2 are drawn from the germline V gene: MNHEY, SVGEGT. From the cysteine up to the phenylalanine, the CDR3 has a length of 14 residues. Just the 42-base CDR3 DNA is kept, in frame starting at base 1.

The origin of this receptor is a man aged 45-65 years who had recovered from COVID-19. Recombination joined TRBV6-2 or TRBV6-3 with TRBJ2-1; TRBD2 could be the D gene, as 8 bases match. The sequencing sample was made of PBMCs or T cells enriched from blood (not recorded which). The base sequence is TGTGCCAGCAGTCAACCGGGACTAGAGGGGGCGAAGTTCTTC. It specifies CASSQPGLEGAKFF.